These T cell receptor beta chains were read from a single sample in a study of OX40 agonist ivuxolimab in advanced cancers. Using immunoSEQ multiplex PCR, the repertoire was profiled, and TCRdb retains in-frame clones only, with some absent. This sample yields around 95,000 clones, of which 90% are seen a single time; just over 0.15% belongs to the top ten. This material consisted of CD4+ or CD8+ T cells sorted from blood, taken in a trial of the OX40 agonist ivuxolimab. Every receptor here comes from an adult with an advanced solid tumor such as melanoma, head and neck, liver or kidney cancer. CDR3s include the opening cysteine and the closing phenylalanine or tryptophan. D genes are given only for firm matches.

D: TRBD1; V: TRBV11-2; CDR3: CASSPRTGDGYTF
D: -; V: TRBV18; CDR3: CASSLSEGRGEKLFF
D: -; V: TRBV11-3; CDR3: CASGKRGTHNEQFF
D: TRBD1; V: TRBV11-1; CDR3: CASSVDRGDTQYF
D: -; V: TRBV10-3; CDR3: CAISRGPTNTEAFF
D: TRBD1; V: TRBV10-1; CDR3: CASRGTGPTGELFF
D: -; V: TRBV2; CDR3: CASSEGLGGTGELFF
D: -; V: TRBV9; CDR3: CASSAGDQNFGNTIYF
D: -; V: TRBV2; CDR3: CASKTIGFTQYF
D: TRBD2; V: TRBV4-2; CDR3: CASTPDIASLRGAQYF
D: TRBD2; V: TRBV5-1; CDR3: CASSLVAGLAGQETQYF
D: -; V: TRBV6-1; CDR3: CASSAIRAIWGKLFF
D: -; V: TRBV11-2; CDR3: CASSRDRADTQYF
D: TRBD1; V: TRBV6-6; CDR3: CASSPILGTDIQYF
D: -; V: TRBV7-3; CDR3: CASSINNEQFF
D: TRBD1; V: TRBV19; CDR3: CASSIRQGMGSNQPQHF
D: -; V: TRBV5-6; CDR3: CASSFLSVGTGYGYTF
D: -; V: TRBV27; CDR3: CASSLMNRGRGGETQYF
D: TRBD1; V: TRBV30; CDR3: CAWSVRDRKETQYF
D: -; V: TRBV6-6; CDR3: CASSGLPVNQPQHF
D: -; V: TRBV5-1; CDR3: CASSPRRGRSTDTQYF
D: -; V: TRBV18; CDR3: CASSPLRSPPGMRYEQYF